One sample yielded the 9 T cell receptor beta chains listed below, sequenced in a study of T cells after yellow fever vaccination (dated by TCRdb to about 2019). The treatment or condition tag for this specimen amounts to: live attenuated yellow fever vaccine strain. The library was generated by 5' RACE. Sequencing was performed on an Illumina HiSeq 2500. TCRdb trimmed the raw reads at Q25, called clones with MiXCR and kept productive beta chains. Entries that share a CDR3 protein sequence are merged under the most common genes and DNA. The sample profile shows about 340,000 distinct CDR3 sequences; 8.7% of them were found once. About 20% of the sample belongs to the ten largest clones. The sample here was PBMCs, taken on the day of the first yellow fever vaccination. The receptor source for this set is a man between 18 and 29 years old who received the YFV17D yellow fever vaccine.

The chain has TRBV7-9 and TRBJ1-1; D is perhaps TRBD1 (5 bases). Between the trimmed V and J ends, which lost 4 bases and 1 base, there was a span of 10 bases. The CDR3 runs 14 residues. Germline CDR1 is SEHNR and CDR2 is FQNEAQ (reference sequence). The CDR3 sequence is CASSSSDRNTEAFF. DNA for the CDR3: TGTGCCAGCAGCTCTTCCGACAGGAACACTGAAGCTTTCTTT. Based on the CDR3 plus reference TRBV7-9 and TRBJ1-1, the full variable domain is DTGVSQNPRHKITKRGQNVTFRCDPISEHNRLYWYRQTLGQGPEFLTYFQNEAQLEKSRLLSDRFSAERPKGSFSTLEIQRTEQGDSAMYLCASSSSDRNTEAFFGQGTRLTVV.

This clonotype turned up a few times. The rearrangement joins TRBV12-3 or TRBV12-4 to TRBJ2-3; D unresolved. This CDR3 is built from 14 residues. Trimming took 5 bases from V and 1 from J, leaving 10 bases between them. The DNA of the CDR3 is TGTGCCAGCAGTCACGGACCTGGCACAGATACGCAGTATTTT. This codes for CASSHGPGTDTQYF.

This clonotype was seen a handful of times. The J gene is TRBJ2-3, the V gene TRBV19; the D is unclear. Trimming stripped 5 bases from V and 6 bases from J, with 21 bases between. The CDR3 spans 16 residues. Germline V gene sequence: CDR1 LNHDA, CDR2 SQIVND (reference sequence). As DNA, the CDR3 is TGTGCCAGTAGTGAAGCAGGACGGGTCTGGCGGGATACGCAGTATTTT. Protein product: CASSEAGRVWRDTQYF.

This clonotype was picked up a small number of times. This could be a read error, since a much larger clone is one nucleotide away. The V and J genes are TRBV20-1 and TRBJ2-3; D unclear. Germline V gene sequence: CDR1 DFQATT, CDR2 SNEGSKA (reference sequence). The length of the CDR3 is 16 residues. Here the CDR3 DNA reads TGCTGTGCTAGAGATGTCGGGCATCTCAGCACAGATACGCAGTATTTT. Protein sequence: CCARDVGHLSTDTQYF.

The rearrangement uses TRBV19 and TRBJ2-7; possible D gene TRBD2, 5 bases. Germline assignment: CDR1 LNHDA and CDR2 SQIVND (reference sequence). The CDR3 spans 12 residues. Trimming pared 6 bases from V and 3 bases from J, leaving 9 bases between. CDR3 sequence (DNA): TGTGCCAGTAGCCCCGGGATCTACGAGCAGTACGTC. This sequence encodes CASSPGIYEQYV.

This clonotype was picked up many times. The CDR3 sequence: CASSSRQGVGSNYGYTF. CDR3 nucleotide sequence: TGTGCCAGCAGCTCCCGACAGGGGGTAGGGTCTAACTATGGCTACACCTTC. V gene TRBV7-2 combines with J gene TRBJ1-2, with 9 nucleotides matching TRBD1. The CDR3 sequence is 17 residues long. V lost 4 bases to trimming and J lost 0 bases; unmatched junction nucleotides: 9. CDR1 and CDR2 from the germline V gene are SGHTA and FQGNSA.

This clonotype has only a few counts. Being one base from a much bigger clone, this may be a read error. The J gene is TRBJ2-2, the V gene TRBV2, with D hard to call. The CDR3 spans 12 residues. With 4 bases removed from V and 7 bases from J, the gap between germline ends came to 7 bases. In germline, CDR1 is SNHLY, CDR2 FYNNEI. CDR3 protein: CASSVSGGELFF. Written as DNA, the CDR3 is TGTGCCAGCAGTGTAAGTGGCGGGGAGCTGTTTTTT.

The rearrangement links TRBV7-9 to TRBJ2-1, with TRBD2 identical over 8 bases. The J segment lost 15 bases and the V segment lost 4 bases, leaving 17 bases of the junction unmatched. CDR1 and CDR2 from the germline V gene are SEHNR and FQNEAQ (reference sequence). The CDR3 sequence is 15 residues long. The CDR3 region has the DNA TGTGCCAGCAGCTCCAGAGGGCGGGGGGCCTCCTCAGGGTTCTTC. Protein: CASSSRGRGASSGFF.

This clonotype occurred a few times. V usage is TRBV29-1 and J usage is TRBJ2-7; D is possibly TRBD1 (6 bases). Germline-derived CDR1 and CDR2 are SQVTM and ANQGSEA. V lost 2 bases and J 3 bases, leaving 20 bases between the germline ends. The length of the CDR3 is 16 residues. The CDR3 is CSVERTRAGADYEQYF. The CDR3 nucleotides read TGCAGCGTTGAACGGACCCGGGCAGGGGCAGACTACGAGCAGTACTTC.